The 3 T cell receptor beta chains given below trace back to one sample, sequenced in a study of blood T cell repertoires in COVID-19. Clones were sequenced by immunoSEQ multiplex PCR, and TCRdb holds only the in-frame ones, with some missing. The sample has approximately 47,000 clones; more than 80% are singletons. Material for sequencing was peripheral blood. The receptor source for this set is a man aged 55 to 69 with acute or convalescent COVID-19.

The chain has TRBV20-1 and TRBJ2-5; 7 bases align to TRBD1. Per germline, CDR1 DFQATT and CDR2 SNEGSKA (reference sequence). V shed 3 bases, J shed 3 bases, and the junction held 10 bases outside the gene matches. This CDR3 is 15 amino acids long. CDR3 nucleotides: TGCAGTGCTAGTCCTTCGACAGGGATTGAAGAGACCCAGTACTTC. It encodes CSASPSTGIEETQYF.

The V gene is TRBV5-6, the J gene TRBJ1-6, with D perhaps matching TRBD1 (5 bases). V was shortened by 5 bases and J by 0 bases, with 9 bases between the two germline ends. This CDR3 is 15 amino acids long. Germline V gene sequence: CDR1 SGHDT, CDR2 YYEEEE. CDR3 DNA sequence: TGTGCCAGCAGACTGGGGCTCTCCTATAATTCACCCCTCCACTTT. It translates to CASRLGLSYNSPLHF.

The CDR3 reads CASSPRGLARGTDTQYF. In nucleotides, the CDR3 is TGCGCCAGCAGCCCCAGGGGGCTAGCGAGGGGCACAGATACGCAGTATTTT. The genes are TRBV5-1 and TRBJ2-3; 8 nucleotides match TRBD1. CDR1 and CDR2 (germline): SGHRS, YFSETQ. The CDR3 has 17 amino acids. V lost 4 bases and J lost 1; bases outside the gene matches: 11. The full variable domain, rest sourced from reference TRBV5-1 and TRBJ2-3, is KAGVTQTPRYLIKTRGQQVTLSCSPISGHRSVSWYQQTPGQGLQFLFEYFSETQRNKGNFPGRFSGRQFSNSRSEMNVSTLELGDSALYLCASSPRGLARGTDTQYFGPGTRLTVL.